This TCR beta chain was documented in a study of shared clonotypes between healthy human individuals. Deep was the level at which the assay was run. In the source study's methods: ImmunoSEQ gave junction-only sequences without quality scores, so filtering differed. Repertoires were generated with immunoSEQ multiplex PCR, while TCRdb's copy carries only in-frame clones and drops some. The V and J calls and clone size are taken from that table; D and trimming were inferred from the DNA. This table has about 710,000 clones, roughly 73% appearing once. Study-level results: Depth of sequencing was expected to influence donor clonotype sharing. Among non-shared clonotypes, generation probabilities were lower than among those shared by all four donors.

To note about this clone: As yet, its antigen is unknown.

The CDR3 has 15 residues. Trimming removed 4 bases from V and 5 bases from J, with 15 bases in between. Germline values: CDR1 MNHEY, CDR2 SVGAGI. Source material: memory CD4+ T cells sorted from blood. As for subset: CD45RA-negative fraction. This receptor was taken from a woman younger than 45 in good health. J is TRBJ2-1 and V is TRBV6-5, with D perhaps matching TRBD1 (6 bases). The CDR3 reads CASSFRPAGDNEQFF. The CDR3 DNA reads TGTGCCAGCAGTTTCCGCCCCGCAGGGGACAATGAGCAGTTCTTC.